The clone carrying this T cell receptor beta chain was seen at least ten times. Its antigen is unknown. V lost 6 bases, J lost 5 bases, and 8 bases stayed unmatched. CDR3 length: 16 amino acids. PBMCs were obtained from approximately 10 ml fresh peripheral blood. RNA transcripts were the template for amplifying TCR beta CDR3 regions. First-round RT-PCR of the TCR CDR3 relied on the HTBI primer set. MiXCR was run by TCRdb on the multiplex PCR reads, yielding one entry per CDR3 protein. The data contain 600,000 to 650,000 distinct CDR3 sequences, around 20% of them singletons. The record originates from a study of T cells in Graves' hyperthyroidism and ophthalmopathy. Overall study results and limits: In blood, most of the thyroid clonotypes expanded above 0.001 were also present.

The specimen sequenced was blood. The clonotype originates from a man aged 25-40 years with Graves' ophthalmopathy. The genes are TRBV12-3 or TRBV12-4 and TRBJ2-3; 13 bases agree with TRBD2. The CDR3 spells CASSRTSGSGVDTQYF. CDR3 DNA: TGTGCCAGCAGCAGGACTAGCGGGAGTGGTGTAGATACGCAGTATTTT.